The 12 T cell receptor beta chains below all came from one sample that was sequenced in a study of CXCR3-negative and CXCR3-positive naive CD8 T cells. The method, 5' RACE with UMI labels, was used to prepare the TRB cDNA libraries. One entry per CDR3 protein, without DNA, is what TCRdb gives after re-calling the 5' RACE reads. The sample holds under 30,000 distinct CDR3 sequences. Sequencing was performed on memory CD8+ T cells from blood. The origin of the receptors is a human donor in good health. Some clones in this sample may be carry-over from other donors' samples.

This clonotype is called medium-sized based on its frequency. CDR3: CASSLSRGGVRDIQYF. The J gene is TRBJ2-4, the V gene TRBV28. The CDR3 totals 16 residues. CDR1 MDHEN and CDR2 SYDVKM come from the germline V gene.

The chain carries TRBV7-3 and TRBJ2-1; TCRdb's D gene call, TRBD1, goes unchecked for lack of DNA. This CDR3 contains 17 residues. Germline V gene lookup returns CDR1 SGHTA and CDR2 FQGTGA. The CDR3 protein is CASSSILGTGDSNEQFF.

This sequence joins TRBV29-1 and TRBJ2-1; as DNA is missing, the TRBD1 call by TCRdb cannot be tested. The CDR3 is 15 residues long. In germline, CDR1 is SQVTM, CDR2 ANQGSEA. The CDR3 spells CSVVGSDRIYNEQFF.

By frequency, this clonotype registers medium-sized. The chain has TRBV10-3 and TRBJ2-3. CDR3 length: 13 amino acids. Germline V gene data show CDR1 as ENHRY and CDR2 as SYGVKD. The CDR3 region is CAISERITDTQYF.

The CDR3 spells CASSLGLATSYNEQFF. The chain is built from TRBV28 and TRBJ2-1; TCRdb proposes TRBD2, but this gene call is untestable without DNA. The CDR3 extends over 16 amino acids. CDR1 is MDHEN and CDR2 is SYDVKM in the germline V gene.

The chain has TRBV20-1 and TRBJ2-7; the D gene TCRdb calls, TRBD1, cannot be checked with no DNA. CDR1 is DFQATT and CDR2 is SNEGSKA in the germline V gene (reference sequence). This CDR3 has 15 amino acids. The CDR3 spells CSAFQEETESYEQYF.

The chain links TRBV29-1 to TRBJ2-2. This CDR3 comprises 13 residues. Germline-derived CDR1 and CDR2 are SQVTM and ANQGSEA. The CDR3 region is CSVRDFSAGELFF.

The chain's CDR3 is CASSEWRQGAYEQYF. V gene TRBV25-1 combines with J gene TRBJ2-7; checking the TCRdb D call of TRBD1 is not possible without DNA. Germline V lookup: CDR1 MGHDK, CDR2 SYGVNS. The CDR3 runs to 15 residues.

The V call is TRBV5-4, the J call TRBJ2-1; the TCRdb D gene call, TRBD2, has no DNA to confirm it. Per germline, CDR1 SGHNT and CDR2 YYREEE (reference sequence). This CDR3 is built from 18 residues. Here the CDR3 reads CASSRQPSAGGSYNEQFF.

This chain connects TRBV29-1 to TRBJ1-1. CDR3 length equals 12 residues. Germline V lookup: CDR1 SQVTM, CDR2 ANQGSEA. CDR3 in amino acids: CSVGWENTEAFF.

This chain uses TRBV25-1 with TRBJ2-1; with no DNA, the TCRdb D assignment of TRBD1 cannot be verified. The CDR3 sequence is 14 residues long. The germline gives CDR1 MGHDK, CDR2 SYGVNS. The CDR3 loop reads CASSEYGTVNEQFF.

The chain employs TRBV4-2 and TRBJ2-1. Germline V CDR1 and CDR2: LGHNA, YNFKEQ. This CDR3 has 15 residues. CDR3 protein: CASSQDEGSYNEQFF.